A selection of T cell receptor beta chains follows, all from one sample in a study of human T cells and chemical hapten exposure. TCRdb ran MiXCR on the RACE reads and lists one entry per CDR3 protein. The sample yields about 120,000 distinct CDR3 sequences, around an eighth seen once. Sequences were derived from whole blood, sampled in connection with sensitization to the hapten diphenylcyclopropenone (DPC). These receptors all stem from a woman between 18 and 29 years old with alopecia areata. Some clones in this sample may be carry-over from other donors' samples. Both conserved end residues are trimmed from each CDR3. The order of the fields is V gene, J gene, CDR3 protein.

V: TRBV6-2/TRBV6-3; J: TRBJ1-6; CDR3: ASSKTWDSSSLH
V: TRBV7-9; J: TRBJ2-1; CDR3: ASSQLSSEQF
V: TRBV28; J: TRBJ2-3; CDR3: ASSPTRGTSGERDTQY
V: TRBV28; J: TRBJ2-3; CDR3: ASSRQGGWPTQY
V: TRBV6-6; J: TRBJ1-1; CDR3: ASRRAETEAF
V: TRBV25-1; J: TRBJ2-5; CDR3: ASSTGTPEGETQY
V: TRBV11-2; J: TRBJ1-1; CDR3: ASSPLRKRQGMNTEAF
V: TRBV18; J: TRBJ1-6; CDR3: ASSPGQVDSPLH
V: TRBV7-8; J: TRBJ1-5; CDR3: ASSLKAGQTNQPQH
V: TRBV9; J: TRBJ1-1; CDR3: ASSVGGVATEAF
V: TRBV5-5; J: TRBJ1-2; CDR3: ASSLPDRPNYGYT
V: TRBV29-1; J: TRBJ2-5; CDR3: SVEAQDQETQY
V: TRBV3-1; J: TRBJ1-1; CDR3: ASSRYESRDTEAF
V: TRBV6-5; J: TRBJ1-2; CDR3: ASSYSIQGDGYT
V: TRBV4-3; J: TRBJ1-1; CDR3: ASSQVARQGRTEAF
V: TRBV18; J: TRBJ1-4; CDR3: ASSPQGAGEKLF